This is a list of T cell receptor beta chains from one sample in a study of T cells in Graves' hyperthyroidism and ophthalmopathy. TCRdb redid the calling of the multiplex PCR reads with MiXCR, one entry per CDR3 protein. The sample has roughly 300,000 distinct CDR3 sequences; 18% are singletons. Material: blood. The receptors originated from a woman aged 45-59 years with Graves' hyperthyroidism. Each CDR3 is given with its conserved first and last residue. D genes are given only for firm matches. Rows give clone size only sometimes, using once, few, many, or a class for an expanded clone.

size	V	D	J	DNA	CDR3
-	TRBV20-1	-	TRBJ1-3	TGCAGTGCTACCCACAGGACCCCATCTGGAAACACCATATATTTT	CSATHRTPSGNTIYF
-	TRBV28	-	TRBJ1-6	TGTGCCAGCCGAAACAGCAGAAATTCACCCCTCCACTTT	CASRNSRNSPLHF
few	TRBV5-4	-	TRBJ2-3	TGTGCCAGCAGCTTGGACCGGACTACCCCAGATACGCAGTATTTT	CASSLDRTTPDTQYF
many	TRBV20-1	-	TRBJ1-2	TGCAGTGCTACCCCCGGGGGGACCGACTATGGCTACACCTTC	CSATPGGTDYGYTF
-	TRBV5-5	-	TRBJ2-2	TGTGCCAGCAGCTTGGAAGATATCTCCGGGGAGCTGTTTTTT	CASSLEDISGELFF
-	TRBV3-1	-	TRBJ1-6	TGTGCCAGCAGCCAGACGGGACGGGGCCCCCTCCACTTT	CASSQTGRGPLHF
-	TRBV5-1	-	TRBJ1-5	TGCGCCAGCAGCAATACCCAGCATTTT	CASSNTQHF
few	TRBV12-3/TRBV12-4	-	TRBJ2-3	TGTGCCAGCAGTCTTCTTAGCGGCAGGGTCGGAGATACGCAGTATTTT	CASSLLSGRVGDTQYF
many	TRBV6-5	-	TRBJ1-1	TGTGCCAGCAGTTACGGCACCGGCACTGAAGCTTTCTTT	CASSYGTGTEAFF
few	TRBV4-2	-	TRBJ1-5	TGTGCCAGCAGCCAAATCAGGGGTGCCAATCAGCCCCAGCATTTT	CASSQIRGANQPQHF
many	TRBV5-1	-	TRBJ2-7	TGCGCCAGCAGCTTGGTGGGTAGTTCCTACGAGCAGTACTTC	CASSLVGSSYEQYF
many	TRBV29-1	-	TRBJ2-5	TGCAGCGTTTCCCGACAGGAGCAAGAGACCCAGTACTTC	CSVSRQEQETQYF
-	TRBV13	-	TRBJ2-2	TGTGCCAGCAGCCGAAGACCCGGGGAGCTGTTTTTT	CASSRRPGELFF
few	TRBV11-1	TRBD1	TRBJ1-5	TGTGCCAGCAGCGCCGGACAGGGTATCAATCAGCCCCAGCATTTT	CASSAGQGINQPQHF
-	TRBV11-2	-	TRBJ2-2	TGTGCCAGCACACGGGGTTCGAACACCGGGGAGCTGTTTTTT	CASTRGSNTGELFF
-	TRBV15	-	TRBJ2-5	TGTGCCACCGGCAGAGATCTGGGGCGCGAGACCCAGTACTTC	CATGRDLGRETQYF
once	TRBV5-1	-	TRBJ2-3	TGCGCCGGCAGCTTAACGGTATCTAGCACAGATACGCAGTATTTT	CAGSLTVSSTDTQYF
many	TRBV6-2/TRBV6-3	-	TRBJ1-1	TGTGCCAGCAGTTACGATCCAAGTACGAGTGACACTGAAGCTTTCTTT	CASSYDPSTSDTEAFF
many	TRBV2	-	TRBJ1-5	TGTGCCAGCAGAGCCTTGGCTGGGGTGGGCAATCAGCCCCAGCATTTT	CASRALAGVGNQPQHF
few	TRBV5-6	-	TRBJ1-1	TGTGCCAGCAGATCCCCCCGGGGCCCGAACACTGAAGCTTTCTTT	CASRSPRGPNTEAFF
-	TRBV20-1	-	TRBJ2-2	TGCAGTGCTCCCCGTGTAGGGCACACCGGGGAGCTGTTTTTT	CSAPRVGHTGELFF
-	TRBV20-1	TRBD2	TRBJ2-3	TGCAGTGCTTATAGCGGGAGGGCCACAGATACGCAGTATTTT	CSAYSGRATDTQYF